This TCR beta chain emerged from a study of regulatory T cells in long-lasting Graves disease. In building TCR beta libraries, iRepertoire HTBI primers were used together with Arm-PCR of CDR3 regions. MiXCR, applied by TCRdb to the multiplex PCR reads, yields one record per CDR3 protein. The sample lists 540,000 or so distinct CDR3 sequences, roughly 12% occurring once. Time point indicated: newly diagnosed GD, antithyroid drugs for less than 3 months. After RNA was extracted from PBMCs, the TCR library was made from it. CDR1 DFQATT and CDR2 SNEGSKA come from the germline V gene (reference sequence). With 2 bases clipped from V and 3 bases from J, the junction kept 4 bases outside the gene matches. The CDR3 has 13 residues. This same sample was also taken into another study, of T cells in Graves' hyperthyroidism and ophthalmopathy.

The TCR sequence derives from a man aged 25 to 40 with Graves disease. This chain uses TRBV20-1 with TRBJ2-7; TRBD1 agrees at 7 bases. Sample: peripheral blood mononuclear cells (PBMCs), taken at new diagnosis, from a patient treated with antithyroid drugs. CDR3 protein: CSARRDRVYEQYF. CDR3 coding DNA: TGCAGTGCTAGAAGGGACAGAGTCTACGAGCAGTACTTC.